The 26 T cell receptor beta chains given below trace back to one sample, sequenced in a study of cytomegalovirus exposure and HLA in healthy donors. Assay: immunoSEQ multiplex PCR; the TCRdb copy retains only in-frame clones and omits some. The table has about 130,000 clones, about 88% seen once. The sequencing sample was made of PBMCs. The receptors here all came from a woman between 18 and 30 years old in good health and CMV-seronegative.

This rearrangement joins TRBV9 to TRBJ1-3, with D unclear. This CDR3 comprises 14 residues. V lost 6 bases to trimming and J lost 2 bases, with 12 bases between them. Germline V lookup: CDR1 SGDLS, CDR2 YYNGEE. In nucleotides, the CDR3 is TGTGCCAGCACTCGGGGATTGGCTGGAAACACCATATATTTT. This sequence encodes CASTRGLAGNTIYF.

The V and J genes are TRBV30 and TRBJ1-4, with 8 nucleotides matching TRBD1. CDR3 size: 20 residues. Germline CDR1 reads GTSNPN; CDR2 reads SVGIG (reference sequence). Trimming removed 0 bases from V and 3 bases from J; junction bases left unmatched: 18. CDR3 region: CAWSVARGLRERLANEKLFF. The CDR3 DNA sequence: TGTGCCTGGAGTGTAGCCAGGGGGCTCAGAGAGAGGCTTGCTAATGAAAAACTGTTTTTT.

This clone was seen once. This chain joins TRBV30 and TRBJ1-1; D remains ambiguous. The CDR3 loop spans 11 amino acids. The V gene lost 2 bases and the J gene lost 5 bases, with 6 bases spanning the gap. Germline V lookup: CDR1 GTSNPN, CDR2 SVGIG (reference sequence). This CDR3 is CAWSMRTEAFF. CDR3 coding DNA: TGTGCCTGGAGTATGCGGACTGAAGCTTTCTTT.

V gene TRBV7-2 combines with J gene TRBJ2-5, with D maybe TRBD1 (6 bases). The CDR3 has 16 amino acids. Per germline, CDR1 SGHTA and CDR2 FQGNSA. Trimming left V 3 bases short and J 6 bases short, with 20 bases between. CDR3 region: CASSFGAVGRGKTQYF. In DNA form, the CDR3 reads TGTGCCAGCAGCTTTGGTGCAGTAGGCAGGGGAAAGACCCAGTACTTC.

The chain is built from TRBV6-1 and TRBJ2-5, with 7 bases matching TRBD2. CDR1 MNHNS and CDR2 SASEGT come from the germline V gene. J lost 5 bases, V lost 2 bases, and 8 bases had no gene match. The CDR3 covers 15 residues. For the CDR3, the DNA is TGTGCCAGCAGTGAACCCGGACTAGTACGGGAGACCCAGTACTTC. It is translated as CASSEPGLVRETQYF.

J is TRBJ2-5 and V is TRBV5-1, with TRBD1 matching over 8 bases. With V trimmed by 1 base and J by 4 bases, 9 bases remained unmatched. Germline V gene data show CDR1 as SGHRS and CDR2 as YFSETQ. The CDR3 runs to 16 residues. The CDR3 sequence is CASSLSQGASVETQYF. CDR3 nucleotide sequence: TGCGCCAGCAGCTTGTCCCAGGGGGCGTCGGTAGAGACCCAGTACTTC.

This chain joins TRBV19 and TRBJ2-2; D possibly corresponds to TRBD1 (5 bases). CDR3 size: 12 residues. CDR1 and CDR2 (germline): LNHDA, SQIVND (reference sequence). The ends were cut back, 8 bases at V and 5 bases at J, with 9 bases in the middle. The CDR3 protein is CASDSRTGELFF. In nucleotides, the CDR3 is TGTGCCAGTGACAGCAGGACCGGGGAGCTGTTTTTT.

The chain recombines TRBV18 with TRBJ2-7; TRBD1 might be the D (6 bases). CDR1 and CDR2 (germline): KGHSH, LQKENI. The ends were cut back, 3 bases at V and 2 bases at J, with 23 bases in the middle. The CDR3 consists of 18 residues. CDR3 nucleotide sequence: TGTGCCAGCTCACCTTCGTTACATAGACAGGCTACTCCCTACGAGCAGTACTTC. As protein: CASSPSLHRQATPYEQYF.

This clone was seen once. The rearrangement uses TRBV10-1 and TRBJ1-4; D ambiguous. Germline values: CDR1 WNHNN, CDR2 SYGVQD (reference sequence). There are 13 residues in the CDR3. V was trimmed by 3 bases and J by 10 bases, leaving 12 bases between them. CDR3 region: CASSDGQGGKLFF. CDR3 in DNA: TGCGCCAGCAGTGATGGCCAAGGCGGAAAACTGTTTTTT.

The chain combines TRBV2 with TRBJ1-5; 8 bases fit TRBD1. Germline V gene lookup returns CDR1 SNHLY and CDR2 FYNNEI. V shed 4 bases and J 4 bases; nucleotides not matched to a gene: 3. The CDR3 has 14 residues. The DNA of the CDR3 is TGTGCCAGCAGTGTTCAGGGGGCTAATCAGCCCCAGCATTTT. Protein product: CASSVQGANQPQHF.

The chain has TRBV19 and TRBJ2-1; TRBD1 aligns across 11 bases. The CDR3 covers 14 residues. The germline V gene encodes CDR1 LNHDA and CDR2 SQIVND (reference sequence). V shed 7 bases and J 9 bases; nucleotides not matched to a gene: 8. CDR3 amino acids: CASNPGQGAVEQFF. Here the CDR3 DNA reads TGTGCCAGTAATCCAGGACAGGGGGCGGTTGAGCAGTTCTTC.

This clone was recorded only once. V usage is TRBV10-2 and J usage is TRBJ2-5, with TRBD2 matching over 7 bases. The CDR3 consists of 14 residues. J was trimmed by 2 bases and V by 2 bases; bases with no gene match: 2. Germline CDR1 WSHSY, CDR2 SAAADI. Here the CDR3 DNA reads TGCGCCAGCAGTGAGCTAGCGGTACAAGAGACCCAGTACTTC. This encodes CASSELAVQETQYF.

This clone was counted a few times. The chain joins TRBV11-3 to TRBJ2-7; a possible D gene is TRBD2 (6 bases). V was trimmed by 3 bases and J by 9 bases, leaving 12 bases between them. CDR1 and CDR2 (germline): SGHNT, YENEEA. This CDR3 has 12 amino acids. CDR3 DNA sequence: TGTGCCAGCAGCTTTCTTGGAGGGGTGCAGTACTTC. As protein: CASSFLGGVQYF.

This chain connects TRBV6-1 to TRBJ2-7; D may be TRBD1 (6 bases). Germline CDR1 MNHNS, CDR2 SASEGT. V was cut by 6 bases and J by 0 bases, with 15 bases left in between. The CDR3 consists of 15 residues. In nucleotides, the CDR3 is TGTGCCAGCAGACAACCGGCAGGGGTCTCCTACGAGCAGTACGTC. This encodes CASRQPAGVSYEQYV.

This clone is a singleton in its sample. The chain carries TRBV30 and TRBJ2-5, with 7 bases matching TRBD1. V was clipped by 4 bases and J by 2 bases; unmatched bases: 10. The germline V gene encodes CDR1 GTSNPN and CDR2 SVGIG (reference sequence). The CDR3 spans 15 residues. CDR3: CAWKYPGQLQETQYF. Here the CDR3 DNA reads TGTGCCTGGAAATACCCGGGACAGCTTCAAGAGACCCAGTACTTC.

The chain has TRBV6-5 and TRBJ1-5; 7 bases agree with TRBD1. The CDR3 is 13 residues long. The ends lost 6 bases at V and 4 bases at J; junction bases unmatched: 3. CDR1 and CDR2 (germline): MNHEY, SVGAGI. CDR3 amino acids: CASRQQGNQPQHF. The CDR3 DNA sequence: TGTGCCAGCAGGCAACAGGGGAATCAGCCCCAGCATTTT.

The chain combines TRBV2 with TRBJ1-5, with TRBD1 matching 8 bases. Unmatched junction bases numbered 6, after V lost 2 bases and J lost 6 bases. Per the germline V gene, CDR1 is SNHLY and CDR2 is FYNNEI. The CDR3 spans 15 residues. In DNA form, the CDR3 reads TGTGCCAGCAGTGAAAAGACAGGGGAGATTCAGCCCCAGCATTTT. Translation: CASSEKTGEIQPQHF.

The V gene is TRBV2, the J gene TRBJ2-1; 9 bases align to TRBD2. Germline loops: CDR1 SNHLY, CDR2 FYNNEI. The CDR3 loop spans 15 amino acids. Trimming removed 5 bases from V and 6 bases from J; junction bases left unmatched: 8. Here the CDR3 reads CASSRLAGGINEQFF. CDR3 sequence (DNA): TGTGCCAGCAGTCGCTTGGCGGGAGGGATCAATGAGCAGTTCTTC.

This chain uses TRBV28 with TRBJ1-5, with D hard to call. The CDR3 has 12 residues. V gave up 2 bases and J gave up 9 bases, with 8 bases separating them. Germline lookup yields CDR1 MDHEN and CDR2 SYDVKM. CDR3: CASSLGYGPQHF. The DNA of the CDR3 is TGTGCCAGCAGTTTAGGTTACGGGCCCCAGCATTTT.

The genes are TRBV7-2 and TRBJ2-6; 8 bases agree with TRBD1. The germline CDR1 and CDR2 sequences are SGHTA and FQGNSA. The CDR3 is made up of 17 amino acids. V lost 3 bases to trimming and J lost 3 bases; unmatched junction nucleotides: 7. CDR3 residues: CASSFGQGARGANVLTF. CDR3 nucleotide sequence: TGTGCCAGCAGCTTTGGGCAGGGGGCGCGTGGGGCCAACGTCCTGACTTTC.

J is TRBJ1-1 and V is TRBV4-3; D is perhaps TRBD1 (6 bases). CDR3 size: 13 residues. V was shortened by 4 bases and J by 5 bases, with 11 bases between the two germline ends. CDR1 and CDR2 (germline): LGHNA, YSLEER. CDR3 sequence: CASSRQAGTEAFF. In DNA, the CDR3 is TGCGCCAGCAGCCGACAGGCCGGGACTGAAGCTTTCTTT.

V gene TRBV4-3 combines with J gene TRBJ1-1, with 9 positions matching TRBD1. V shed 1 base and J 3 bases; nucleotides not matched to a gene: 12. The CDR3 loop spans 18 amino acids. Germline assignment: CDR1 LGHNA and CDR2 YSLEER. CDR3 nucleotide sequence: TGCGCCAGCAGCCAAGTAATTCCCGGGACAGGGTATGACACTGAAGCTTTCTTT. Translated: CASSQVIPGTGYDTEAFF.

V is TRBV27 and J is TRBJ2-1, with D perhaps TRBD2 (6 bases). The CDR3 extends over 14 amino acids. V gave up 7 bases and J gave up 9 bases, with 19 bases separating them. Looked up from germline, CDR1 is MNHEY and CDR2 is SMNVEV (reference sequence). This CDR3 reads CASTLAAVGGEQFF. As DNA, the CDR3 is TGTGCCAGCACCCTCGCGGCCGTCGGGGGTGAGCAGTTCTTC.

The chain employs TRBV5-4 and TRBJ2-3; 8 nucleotides line up with TRBD2. V shed 2 bases and J 5 bases; nucleotides not matched to a gene: 7. This CDR3 is 15 amino acids long. Germline loops: CDR1 SGHNT, CDR2 YYREEE (reference sequence). The CDR3 region is CASSFSGEGRDTQYF. In DNA form, the CDR3 reads TGTGCCAGCAGCTTTAGCGGGGAAGGCAGAGATACGCAGTATTTT. Filled out from reference TRBV5-4 and TRBJ2-3, the complete variable domain reads ETGVTQSPTHLIKTRGQQVTLRCSSQSGHNTVSWYQQALGQGPQFIFQYYREEENGRGNFPPRFSGLQFPNYSSELNVNALELDDSALYLCASSFSGEGRDTQYFGPGTRLTVL.

The chain recombines TRBV4-3 with TRBJ1-5; D remains unclear. Per germline, CDR1 LGHNA and CDR2 YSLEER. The CDR3 covers 15 residues. Trimming stripped 0 bases from V and 1 base from J, with 7 bases between. In DNA, the CDR3 is TGCGCCAGCAGCCAAGATGTCCAGAGCAATCAGCCCCAGCATTTT. It translates to CASSQDVQSNQPQHF.

Only a few counts were recorded for this clone. The rearrangement joins TRBV7-9 to TRBJ2-2; D perhaps matches TRBD1 (6 bases). This CDR3 has 15 amino acids. Germline loops: CDR1 SEHNR, CDR2 FQNEAQ (reference sequence). V was pared by 5 bases and J by 1 base, with 11 bases between. CDR3 nucleotides: TGTGCCAGCAGCCCCCAGACAGGGAACACCGGGGAGCTGTTTTTT. As protein: CASSPQTGNTGELFF.